This TCR beta chain was obtained from a study of blood T cell repertoires in COVID-19. CDR1 is SGHRS and CDR2 is YFSETQ in the germline V gene. This CDR3 is built from 13 residues. V lost 5 bases to trimming and J lost 2 bases; unmatched junction nucleotides: 3. This clone was picked up a small number of times. Sequencing used immunoSEQ multiplex PCR; TCRdb keeps in-frame clones, though not all of them. The sample has about 71,000 clones; more than 80% are singletons. Material for sequencing was peripheral blood. V usage is TRBV5-1 and J usage is TRBJ2-5; 7 bases line up with TRBD1. This TCR derives from a man at least 80 years old with acute or convalescent COVID-19. CDR3 nucleotide sequence: TGCGCCAGCAGACAGGGACAGCAAGAGACCCAGTACTTC. Translation gives CASRQGQQETQYF.